This TCR beta chain is drawn from a study of blood T cells in healthy people across ages. A second about 7 to 11 cycle PCR used barcoded and J-beta primers. TCRdb re-called the 5' RACE reads with MiXCR, one entry per CDR3 protein. The data show around 1,000,000 distinct CDR3 sequences, about 25% seen once. This clonotype was recorded a few times. The same specimen was also included in a second study, on T cells of mothers and their children. That paper adds: TCR recombination output is shaped by thymic selection similarly in related and unrelated pairs.

This receptor was identified in a girl aged 2 to 10 in good health. Sequencing input: blood.

The CDR3 DNA reads as TGCGCCAGCAGCCAAGGTAGAGCTTGGGAGACCCAGTACTTC. This codes for CASSQGRAWETQYF. The V call is TRBV4-1, the J call TRBJ2-5; D is ambiguous. CDR1 and CDR2 from the germline V gene are MGHRA and YSYEKL. There are 14 residues in the CDR3. Trimming removed 1 base from V and 5 bases from J, with 11 bases in between.